The text below deals with one TCR beta chain. The V and J ends lost 2 bases and 8 bases, in that order; junction bases with no gene match: 1. The CDR3 length is 12 residues. Germline V lookup: CDR1 DFQATT, CDR2 SNEGSKA (reference sequence). Each CDR3 protein is one row after TCRdb ran MiXCR on the PCR reads. Of some 84,000 distinct CDR3 sequences in the sample, around 49% were seen once. This entry comes from a study of CDR3 diversity in severe acne. This clonotype was obtained from a male donor in good health, without acne. This rearrangement joins TRBV20-1 to TRBJ1-2, with TRBD1 matching over 11 bases. The sequenced material came from blood. CDR3 sequence: CSARRTGGGYTF. The DNA for the CDR3 is TGCAGTGCTAGAAGGACAGGGGGCGGCTACACCTTC.